This T cell receptor (beta chain) was obtained from a study of blood T cell repertoires in COVID-19. Study-wide background: COVID-19 samples collected from the United States, Italy and Spain covered acute and convalescent phases. In each case, the material was cDNA or gDNA derived from T cells, B-cell-depleted T cells, or PBMCs.

This clone appeared once. In the original workflow: Counts of nucleated cells, estimated from reference gene primer amplification, were obtained. Sequenced by immunoSEQ multiplex PCR; TCRdb stores in-frame clones only, minus some. Clone size and the V and J calls come from that table; the DNA yielded D and trimming. The sample carries roughly 70,000 clones, about 73% recorded once. CDR1 is ENHRY, CDR2 SYGVKD, per germline. J lost 3 bases, V lost 9 bases, and 3 bases had no gene match. This CDR3 is built from 14 residues. Sequenced material: peripheral blood. The clonotype originates from a man aged 60 to 75 with acute or convalescent COVID-19. This sequence joins TRBV10-3 and TRBJ2-3, with 13 bases that match TRBD2. The CDR3 loop is CAIRTSGSTDTQYF. The CDR3 DNA reads as TGTGCCATAAGGACTAGCGGGAGTACAGATACGCAGTATTTT.